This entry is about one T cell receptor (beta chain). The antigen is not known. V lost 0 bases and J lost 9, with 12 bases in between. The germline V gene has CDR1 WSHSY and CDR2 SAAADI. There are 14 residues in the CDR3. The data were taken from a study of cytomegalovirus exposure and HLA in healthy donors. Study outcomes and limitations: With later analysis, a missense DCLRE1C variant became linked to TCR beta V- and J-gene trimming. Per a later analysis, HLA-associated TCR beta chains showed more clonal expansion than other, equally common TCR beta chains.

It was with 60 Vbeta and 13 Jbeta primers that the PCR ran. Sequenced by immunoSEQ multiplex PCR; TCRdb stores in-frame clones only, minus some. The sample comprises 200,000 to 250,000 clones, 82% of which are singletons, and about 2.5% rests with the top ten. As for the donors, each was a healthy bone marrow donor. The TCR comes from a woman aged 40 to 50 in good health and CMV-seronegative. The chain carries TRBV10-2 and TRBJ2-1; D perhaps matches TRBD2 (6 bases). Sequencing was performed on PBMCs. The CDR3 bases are TGCGCCAGCAGTGAGTCGGAGGGTATGGCTGAGCAGTTCTTC. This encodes CASSESEGMAEQFF.